The T cell receptor (beta chain) described here comes from a study of blood T cell repertoires in COVID-19. Overall study: Nucleic acid was either cDNA or gDNA, and it came from T cells, B-cell-depleted T cells, or PBMCs.

CDR3 size: 15 residues. Trimming removed 1 base from V and 6 bases from J; junction bases left unmatched: 6. Germline lookup yields CDR1 LNHNV and CDR2 YYDKDF (reference sequence). Here immunoSEQ multiplex PCR was the method, and the copy in TCRdb shows in-frame clones only, minus some. Of fewer than 250,000 clones listed, around 85% are singletons. The receptor's source is a woman aged 50 to 60 with acute or convalescent COVID-19. Sequencing was performed on peripheral blood. The chain has TRBV15 and TRBJ2-7; 10 bases map to TRBD1. CDR3: CATSRGQGANFEQYF. In DNA form, the CDR3 reads TGTGCCACCAGCAGAGGACAGGGGGCTAACTTCGAGCAGTACTTC.